This T cell receptor beta chain was retrieved from a study of shared clonotypes between healthy human individuals (dated by TCRdb to 2018 to 2020). The study in broad terms: A couple of women and a few men aged 18 to 49 years were included in the cohort. Blood TCR repertoires of several healthy adults were deeply sequenced to estimate repertoire size and the extent of clonotype sharing between individuals. For each donor, CD4 naive and CD4 memory were each run on three plates, CD8 naive on two plates, and CD8 memory on one plate. Per donor, leukapheresis produced somewhere between about 0.94 and 9.5 billion PBMCs. To increase sequencing depth and limit assay-specific biases, different laboratories used diverse techniques to prepare libraries and sequence TCR repertoires. General findings and caveats noted by the study authors: Sharing across four donors was observed for around 5% of naive CD4, 3.5% of naive CD8, over 2% of memory CD4, and roughly 0.4% of memory CD8 clonotypes. Naive subsets generally had larger estimated clonotype richness than memory subsets. Rarefaction of sorted-subset datasets indicated incomplete sequencing despite the large sequencing depth. Compared with non-shared clonotypes, clonotypes shared by all four sorted-subset donors had higher generation probabilities. Sampling was restricted to blood, and TCR repertoires in tissue are likely to differ from TCR repertoires in blood. Pairwise subsampling led to the expectation that sequencing depth would affect the degree of clonotype sharing among donors. The genetic and exposure-history diversity represented was limited by the small number of donors.

For this clone: Its recognized antigen is unknown. Within one base of it there is no much larger clone, and no base qualities were kept.

Using the deep immunoSEQ assay, multiplex PCR amplified TCR CDR3 regions from genomic DNA. Extracted genomic DNA from each cell subset was spread evenly across all wells of several immunoSEQ 96-well plates, with each plate serving as a replicate. For sorted subsets, approximately 190 ng genomic DNA, equal to some 30,000 T cell genomes, was loaded into each replicate PCR. Purified libraries were quantified with a Qubit 3.0 fluorometer, sized on a Bioanalyzer 2100, and re-quantified with the KAPA Library Quantification kit. Every immunoSEQ 96-well plate was sequenced on a separate single-read 150-cycle Illumina NextSeq 550 flow cell. Concerning the study's data processing: Because only junctional sequences without quality scores were contained in the immunoSEQ output, filtering matching that applied to full-length reads could not be performed. Sequences were annotated with PyIR, a Python wrapper for IgBLAST v1.9, using IMGT germline references to assign V/J genes and CDR3. Reads with weak V/J assignments (E-value above 1e-6), missing CDR3, stop codons, out-of-frame junctions, or ambiguous translated residues were removed. V3J clonotypes were defined as sequences sharing the same inferred V gene, J gene, and CDR3 amino acid sequence. Percentage overlap between repertoires was calculated by dividing the number of shared unique clonotypes by the size of the smaller repertoire. Three approaches were used to assess repertoire richness: RTK rarefaction, the Chao1 estimator, and Recon v2.1 estimates of unobserved clonotypes. For all TCRbeta clonotypes obtained by the gDNA method from a few donors, generation probabilities were computed with OLGA. Held by TCRdb, this immuneACCESS table contains in-frame sequences only and omits some clones. Under half of the omission traces to an unresolved V gene where checked; the cause of the rest is unknown. That table furnishes V, J and clone size, whereas the DNA furnished D and trimming. The sample contains some 2 million clones, about 95% of them found a single time. The top ten constitute around 1% of the sample.

CD8 naive samples were CD45RO-negative cells positively selected for CCR7, giving a CD45RA+CCR7+ population that excluded TemRA cells. The donors were healthy, HIV-negative adults who had no recently reported acute infections or vaccinations. Only Caucasian adults living in Nashville, Tennessee, USA were represented among the donors. Blood was obtained by leukapheresis, after which PBMCs were separated by Ficoll-Histopaque density gradient centrifugation and cryopreserved in liquid nitrogen vapor phase. Analytical flow cytometry was used to check the purity and quantity of each magnetically sorted T cell population. Genomic DNA was isolated from every sorted fraction and measured by UV absorbance on a Nanodrop 2000c. Cut back by 7 bases and 7 bases, the V and J ends lie 13 bases apart. Reading from cysteine to phenylalanine, the CDR3 counts 12 amino acids. The read is trimmed to its CDR3 DNA, 36 bases read in frame from base 1. The germline V gene yields MGHDK for CDR1 and SYGVNS for CDR2.

Sequenced: naive CD8+ T cells sorted from blood. The meaning of the sample's cell subset or site label: CD45RA+CCR7+. This TCR came from a man younger than 35 in good health. The chain is assembled from TRBV25-1 and TRBJ2-5; the D gene cannot be resolved reliably. The DNA reads TGTGCCAGCACGGGCTTTTGGGGGACCCAGTACTTC. The encoded protein is CASTGFWGTQYF.